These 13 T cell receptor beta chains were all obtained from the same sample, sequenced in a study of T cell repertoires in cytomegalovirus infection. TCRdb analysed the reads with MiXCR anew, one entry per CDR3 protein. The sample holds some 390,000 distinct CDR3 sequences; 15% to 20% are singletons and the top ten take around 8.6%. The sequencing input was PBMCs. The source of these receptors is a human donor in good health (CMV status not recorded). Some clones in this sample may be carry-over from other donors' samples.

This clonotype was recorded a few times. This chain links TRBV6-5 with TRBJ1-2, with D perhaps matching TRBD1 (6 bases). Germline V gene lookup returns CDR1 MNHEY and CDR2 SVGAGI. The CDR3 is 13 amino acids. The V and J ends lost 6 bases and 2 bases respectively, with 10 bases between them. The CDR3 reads CASSRTDNYGYTF. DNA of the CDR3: TGTGCCAGCAGCCGGACAGACAACTATGGCTACACCTTC.

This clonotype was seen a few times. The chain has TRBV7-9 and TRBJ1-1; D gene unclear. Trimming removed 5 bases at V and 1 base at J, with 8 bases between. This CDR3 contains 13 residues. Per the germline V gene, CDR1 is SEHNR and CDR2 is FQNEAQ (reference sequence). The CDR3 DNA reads TGTGCCAGCAGCCCTGAGTCGAACACTGAAGCTTTCTTT. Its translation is CASSPESNTEAFF.

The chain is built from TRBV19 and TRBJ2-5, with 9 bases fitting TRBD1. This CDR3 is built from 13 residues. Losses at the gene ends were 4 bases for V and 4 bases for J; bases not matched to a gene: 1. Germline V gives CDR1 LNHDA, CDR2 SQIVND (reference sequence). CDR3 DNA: TGTGCCAGTAGTAAGGACAGGGGAGAGACCCAGTACTTC. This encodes CASSKDRGETQYF.

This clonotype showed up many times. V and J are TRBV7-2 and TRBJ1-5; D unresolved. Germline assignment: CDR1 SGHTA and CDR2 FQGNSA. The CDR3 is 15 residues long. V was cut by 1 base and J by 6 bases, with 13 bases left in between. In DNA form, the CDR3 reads TGTGCCAGCAGCTTAGGAGGCACAACCGGTCAGCCCCAGCATTTT. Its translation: CASSLGGTTGQPQHF. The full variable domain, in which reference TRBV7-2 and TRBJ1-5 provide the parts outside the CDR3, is GAGVSQSPSNKVTEKGKDVELRCDPISGHTALYWYRQSLGQGLEFLIYFQGNSAPDKSGLPSDRFSAERTGGSVSTLTIQRTQQEDSAVYLCASSLGGTTGQPQHFGDGTRLSIL.

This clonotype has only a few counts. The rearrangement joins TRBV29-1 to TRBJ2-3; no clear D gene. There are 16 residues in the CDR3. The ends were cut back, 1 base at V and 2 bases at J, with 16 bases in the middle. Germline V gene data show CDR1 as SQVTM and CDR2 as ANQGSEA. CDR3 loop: CSVEVTAAPDTDTQYF. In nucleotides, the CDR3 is TGCAGCGTTGAAGTTACGGCTGCCCCAGACACAGATACGCAGTATTTT.

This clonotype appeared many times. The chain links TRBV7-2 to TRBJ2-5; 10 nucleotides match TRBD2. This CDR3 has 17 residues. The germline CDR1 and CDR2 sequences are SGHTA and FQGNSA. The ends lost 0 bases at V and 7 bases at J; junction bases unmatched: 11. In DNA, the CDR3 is TGTGCCAGCAGCTTAGCGCGACTAGCGGGTCACTTCGGGACCCAGTACTTC. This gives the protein CASSLARLAGHFGTQYF.

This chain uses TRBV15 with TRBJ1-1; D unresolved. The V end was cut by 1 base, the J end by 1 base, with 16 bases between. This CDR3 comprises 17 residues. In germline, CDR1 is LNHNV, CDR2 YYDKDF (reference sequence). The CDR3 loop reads CATSRALGGYSNTEAFF. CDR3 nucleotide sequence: TGTGCCACCAGCAGAGCTCTTGGTGGGTATTCGAACACTGAAGCTTTCTTT.

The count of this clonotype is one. CDR3 sequence (DNA): TGTGCCAGCAGTAAGGGAGGGGCAACTAATGAAAAACTGTTTTTT. Amino acids: CASSKGGATNEKLFF. The chain recombines TRBV12-3 or TRBV12-4 with TRBJ1-4; perhaps TRBD1 as D (5 bases). V gave up 5 bases and J gave up 0 bases, with 10 bases separating them. The length of the CDR3 is 15 residues.

The chain's CDR3 is CAWSGARRNTEAFF. The CDR3, as DNA: TGTGCCTGGAGTGGGGCAAGGAGGAACACTGAAGCTTTCTTT. The rearrangement joins TRBV30 to TRBJ1-1, with D unresolved. V lost 1 base to trimming and J lost 1 base, with 10 bases between them. The CDR3 loop spans 14 amino acids. Germline values: CDR1 GTSNPN, CDR2 SVGIG (reference sequence).

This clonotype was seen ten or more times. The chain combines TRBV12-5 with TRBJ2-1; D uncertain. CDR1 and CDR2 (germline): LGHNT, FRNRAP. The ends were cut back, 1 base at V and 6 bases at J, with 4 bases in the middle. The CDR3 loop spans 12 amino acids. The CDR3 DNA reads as TGTGCTAGTGGTTTGGACGGCAATGAGCAGTTCTTC. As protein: CASGLDGNEQFF.

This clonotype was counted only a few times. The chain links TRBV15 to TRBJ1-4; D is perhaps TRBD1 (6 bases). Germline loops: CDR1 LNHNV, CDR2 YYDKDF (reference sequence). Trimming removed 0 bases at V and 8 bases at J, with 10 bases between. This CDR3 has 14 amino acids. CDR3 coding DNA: TGTGCCACCAGCAGAGAGGGGGGGGCCGAAAAACTGTTTTTT. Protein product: CATSREGGAEKLFF.

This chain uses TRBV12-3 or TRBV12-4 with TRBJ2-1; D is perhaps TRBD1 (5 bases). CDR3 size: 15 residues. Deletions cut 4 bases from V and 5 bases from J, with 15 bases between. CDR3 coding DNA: TGTGCCAGCAGTTCGCTGGCGGACACAGACAATGAGCAGTTCTTC. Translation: CASSSLADTDNEQFF.

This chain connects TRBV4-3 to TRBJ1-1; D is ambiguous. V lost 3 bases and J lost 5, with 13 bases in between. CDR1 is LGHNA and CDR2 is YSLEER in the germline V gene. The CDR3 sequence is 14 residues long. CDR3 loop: CASSHGRIGTEAFF. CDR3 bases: TGCGCCAGCAGCCACGGACGGATTGGGACTGAAGCTTTCTTT.